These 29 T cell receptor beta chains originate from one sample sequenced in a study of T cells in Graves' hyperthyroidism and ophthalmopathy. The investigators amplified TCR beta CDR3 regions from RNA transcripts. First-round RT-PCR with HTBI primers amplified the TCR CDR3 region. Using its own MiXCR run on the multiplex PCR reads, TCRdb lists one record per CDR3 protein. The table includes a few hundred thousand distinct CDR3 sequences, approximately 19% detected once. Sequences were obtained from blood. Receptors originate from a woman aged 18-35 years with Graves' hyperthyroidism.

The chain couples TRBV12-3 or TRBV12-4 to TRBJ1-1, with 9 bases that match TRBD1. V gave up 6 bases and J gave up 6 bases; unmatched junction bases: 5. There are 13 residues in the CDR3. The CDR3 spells CASRLQGAAEAFF. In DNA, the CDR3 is TGTGCCAGCAGACTACAGGGGGCAGCTGAAGCTTTCTTT.

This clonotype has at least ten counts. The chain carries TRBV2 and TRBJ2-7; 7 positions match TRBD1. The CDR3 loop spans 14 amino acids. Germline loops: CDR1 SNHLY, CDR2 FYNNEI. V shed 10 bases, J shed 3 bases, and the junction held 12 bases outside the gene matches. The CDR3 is CATAEDRSDYEQYF. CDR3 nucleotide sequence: TGTGCCACCGCGGAGGACAGGTCTGACTACGAGCAGTACTTC. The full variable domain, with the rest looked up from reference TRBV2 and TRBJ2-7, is EPEVTQTPSHQVTQMGQEVILRCVPISNHLYFYWYRQILGQKVEFLVSFYNNEISEKSEIFDDQFSVERPDGSNFTLKIRSTKLEDSAMYFCATAEDRSDYEQYFGPGTRLTVT.

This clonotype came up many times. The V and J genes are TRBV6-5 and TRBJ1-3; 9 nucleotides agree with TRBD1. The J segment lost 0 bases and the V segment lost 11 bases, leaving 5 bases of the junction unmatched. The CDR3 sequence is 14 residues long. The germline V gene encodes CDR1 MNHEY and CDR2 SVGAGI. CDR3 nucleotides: TGTGCCCCAAAGGACAGGGGCTCTGGAAACACCATATATTTT. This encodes CAPKDRGSGNTIYF.

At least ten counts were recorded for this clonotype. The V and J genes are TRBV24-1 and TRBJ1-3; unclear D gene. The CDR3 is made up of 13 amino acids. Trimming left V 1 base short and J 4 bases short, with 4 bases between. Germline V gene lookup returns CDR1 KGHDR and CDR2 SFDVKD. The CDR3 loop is CATSDFIGNTIYF. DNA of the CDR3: TGTGCCACCAGTGATTTTATCGGAAACACCATATATTTT.

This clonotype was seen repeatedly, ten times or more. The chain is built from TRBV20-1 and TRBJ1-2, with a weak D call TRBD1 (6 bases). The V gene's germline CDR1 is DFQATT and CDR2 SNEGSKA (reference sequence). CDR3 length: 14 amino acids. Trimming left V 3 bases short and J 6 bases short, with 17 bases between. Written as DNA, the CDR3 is TGCAGTGCTAGTAGGACTCGGGACATAAATGGCTACACCTTC. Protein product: CSASRTRDINGYTF.

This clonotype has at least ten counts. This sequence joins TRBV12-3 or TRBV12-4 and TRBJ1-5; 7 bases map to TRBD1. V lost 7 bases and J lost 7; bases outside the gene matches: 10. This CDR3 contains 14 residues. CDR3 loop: CASTFRGGRQPQHF. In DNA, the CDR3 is TGTGCCAGCACCTTTAGAGGGGGCAGGCAGCCCCAGCATTTT.

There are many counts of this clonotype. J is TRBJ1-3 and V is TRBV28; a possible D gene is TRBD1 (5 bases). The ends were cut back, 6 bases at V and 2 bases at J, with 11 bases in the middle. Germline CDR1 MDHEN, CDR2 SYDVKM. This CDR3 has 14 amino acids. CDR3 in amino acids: CASREGVTGNTIYF. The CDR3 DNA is TGTGCCAGCAGGGAAGGGGTAACTGGAAACACCATATATTTT.

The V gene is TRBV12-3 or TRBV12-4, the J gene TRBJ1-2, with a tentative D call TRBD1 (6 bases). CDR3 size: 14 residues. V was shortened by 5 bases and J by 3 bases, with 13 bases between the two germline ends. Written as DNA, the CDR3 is TGTGCCAGCAGTCCTCGGACAGACCACTATGGCTACACCTTC. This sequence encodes CASSPRTDHYGYTF.

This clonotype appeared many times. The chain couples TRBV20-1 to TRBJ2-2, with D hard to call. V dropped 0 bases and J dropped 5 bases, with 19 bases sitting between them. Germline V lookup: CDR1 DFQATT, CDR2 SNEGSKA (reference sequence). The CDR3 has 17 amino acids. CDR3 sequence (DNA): TGCAGTGCTAGAGATCGATTACGTGGCTCCGGGACCGGGGAGCTGTTTTTT. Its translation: CSARDRLRGSGTGELFF.

For the CDR3, the DNA is TGTGCCAGCAGCCATGAACCCGCCCAAGAGACCCAGTACTTC. Its protein product is CASSHEPAQETQYF. The genes are TRBV3-1 and TRBJ2-5; no clear D. From germline, CDR1 is LGHDT and CDR2 YNNKEL (reference sequence). There are 14 residues in the CDR3. The V and J ends lost 3 bases and 1 base respectively, with 9 bases between them.

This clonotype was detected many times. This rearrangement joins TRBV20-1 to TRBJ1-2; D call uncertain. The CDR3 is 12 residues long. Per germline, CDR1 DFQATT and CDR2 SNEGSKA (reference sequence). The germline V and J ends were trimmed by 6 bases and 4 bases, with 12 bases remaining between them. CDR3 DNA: TGCAGTGCCCCAGCTGGCGGCTATGGCTACACCTTC. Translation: CSAPAGGYGYTF.

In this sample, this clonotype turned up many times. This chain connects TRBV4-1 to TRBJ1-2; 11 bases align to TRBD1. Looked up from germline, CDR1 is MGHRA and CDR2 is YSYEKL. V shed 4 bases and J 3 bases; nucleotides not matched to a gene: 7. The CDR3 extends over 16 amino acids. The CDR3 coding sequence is TGCGCCAGCAGCCGCCAAGGACAGGGGGCCCACTATGGCTACACCTTC. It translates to CASSRQGQGAHYGYTF.

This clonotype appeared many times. For the CDR3, the DNA is TGTGCCAGCAGGACCGACAAGAACACTGAAGCTTTCTTT. Translation: CASRTDKNTEAFF. The chain couples TRBV2 to TRBJ1-1, with no clear D. Trimming took off 6 bases at V and 1 base at J, with 9 bases between the two ends. The CDR3 has 13 residues. Germline V gene data show CDR1 as SNHLY and CDR2 as FYNNEI.

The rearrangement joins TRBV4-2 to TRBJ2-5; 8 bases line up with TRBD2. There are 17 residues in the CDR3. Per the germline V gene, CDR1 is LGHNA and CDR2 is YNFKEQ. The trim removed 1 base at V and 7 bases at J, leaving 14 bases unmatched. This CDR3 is CASSQVGAGASGGTQYF. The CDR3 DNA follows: TGTGCCAGCAGCCAAGTAGGAGCGGGGGCCAGTGGGGGGACCCAGTACTTC.

Here the CDR3 reads CASSQVGIAGSAVYEQYF. For the CDR3, the DNA is TGCGCCAGCAGCCAAGTCGGGATAGCGGGGTCTGCCGTCTACGAGCAGTACTTC. The V call is TRBV4-1, the J call TRBJ2-7; TRBD2 matches 8 bases. Germline assignment: CDR1 MGHRA and CDR2 YSYEKL. The CDR3 runs to 18 residues. V shed 1 base and J 3 bases; nucleotides not matched to a gene: 14.

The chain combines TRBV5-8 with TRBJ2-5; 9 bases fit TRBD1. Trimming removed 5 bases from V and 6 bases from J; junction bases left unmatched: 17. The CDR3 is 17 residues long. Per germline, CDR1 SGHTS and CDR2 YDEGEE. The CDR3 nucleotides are TGTGCCAGCAGGAGTAGAGGGGGACAGGGCTTTCAGAAGACCCAGTACTTC. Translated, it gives CASRSRGGQGFQKTQYF.

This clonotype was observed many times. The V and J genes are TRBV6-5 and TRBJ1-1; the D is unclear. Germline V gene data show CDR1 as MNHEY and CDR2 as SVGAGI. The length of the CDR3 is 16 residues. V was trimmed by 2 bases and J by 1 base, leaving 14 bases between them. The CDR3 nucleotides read TGTGCCAGCAGTTACCCGGACTACAAGGGGAACACTGAAGCTTTCTTT. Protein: CASSYPDYKGNTEAFF.

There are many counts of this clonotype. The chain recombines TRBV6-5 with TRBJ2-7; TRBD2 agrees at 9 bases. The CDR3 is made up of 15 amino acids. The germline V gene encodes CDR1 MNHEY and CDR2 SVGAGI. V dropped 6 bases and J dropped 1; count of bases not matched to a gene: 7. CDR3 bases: TGTGCCAGCAGATTAGCGGGGGCGAAGTCCTACGAGCAGTACTTC. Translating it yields CASRLAGAKSYEQYF.

In nucleotides, the CDR3 is TGTGCCAGCAGCCAAGCAGGGCAGACCCACACCTTC. It codes for CASSQAGQTHTF. The chain combines TRBV3-1 with TRBJ1-2; D might be TRBD1 (5 bases). The CDR3 extends over 12 amino acids. Germline values: CDR1 LGHDT, CDR2 YNNKEL (reference sequence). V shed 1 base and J shed 12 bases, with 12 bases lying between them. Variable domain in full (rest from reference TRBV3-1 and TRBJ1-2): DTAVSQTPKYLVTQMGNDKSIKCEQNLGHDTMYWYKQDSKKFLKIMFSYNNKELIINETVPNRFSPKSPDKAHLNLHINSLELGDSAVYFCASSQAGQTHTFGSGTRLTVV.

In DNA form, the CDR3 reads TGTGCCAGCTCCCGGGAATCCGGGACACCCTTACGCTATGGCTACACCTTC. It yields the protein CASSRESGTPLRYGYTF. The genes are TRBV12-3 or TRBV12-4 and TRBJ1-2; tentatively, D is TRBD1 (6 bases). This CDR3 has 17 residues. Trimming shortened V by 8 bases and J by 4 bases, and 26 bases separated the two germline ends.

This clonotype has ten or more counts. CDR3 region: CASSRDRSNTEAFF. In DNA, the CDR3 is TGTGCCAGTAGTCGGGACAGGTCGAACACTGAAGCTTTCTTT. The chain joins TRBV19 to TRBJ1-1, with TRBD1 matching over 8 bases. CDR3 length: 14 amino acids. CDR1 LNHDA and CDR2 SQIVND come from the germline V gene (reference sequence). With V trimmed by 5 bases and J by 1 base, 3 bases remained unmatched.

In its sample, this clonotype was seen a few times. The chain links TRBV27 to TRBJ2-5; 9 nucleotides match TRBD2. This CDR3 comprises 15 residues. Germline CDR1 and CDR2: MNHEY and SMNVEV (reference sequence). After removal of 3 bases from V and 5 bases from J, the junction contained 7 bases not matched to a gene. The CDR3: CASSFGGGARETQYF. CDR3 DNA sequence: TGTGCCAGCAGTTTTGGCGGGGGGGCTCGGGAGACCCAGTACTTC.

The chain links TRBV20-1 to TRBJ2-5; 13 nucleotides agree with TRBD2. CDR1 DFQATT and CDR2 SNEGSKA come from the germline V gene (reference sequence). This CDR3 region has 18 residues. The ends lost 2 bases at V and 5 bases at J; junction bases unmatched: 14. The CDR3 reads CSARSLLTSGGPGETQYF. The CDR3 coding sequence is TGCAGTGCTAGATCCCTGTTGACTAGCGGGGGGCCGGGGGAGACCCAGTACTTC.

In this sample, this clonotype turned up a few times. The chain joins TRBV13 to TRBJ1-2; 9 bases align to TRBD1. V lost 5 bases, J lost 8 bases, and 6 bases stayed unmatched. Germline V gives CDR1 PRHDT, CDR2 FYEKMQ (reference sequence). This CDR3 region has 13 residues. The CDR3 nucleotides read TGTGCCAGCAGCCCGGACAGGGGCCTAGGCTACACCTTC. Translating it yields CASSPDRGLGYTF.

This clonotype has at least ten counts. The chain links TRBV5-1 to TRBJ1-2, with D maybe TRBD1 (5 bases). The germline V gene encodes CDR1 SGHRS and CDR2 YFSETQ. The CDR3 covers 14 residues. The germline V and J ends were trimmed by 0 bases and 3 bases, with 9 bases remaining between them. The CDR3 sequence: CASSLVGDHYGYTF. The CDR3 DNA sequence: TGCGCCAGCAGCTTGGTGGGGGACCACTATGGCTACACCTTC. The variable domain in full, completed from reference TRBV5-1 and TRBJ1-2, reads KAGVTQTPRYLIKTRGQQVTLSCSPISGHRSVSWYQQTPGQGLQFLFEYFSETQRNKGNFPGRFSGRQFSNSRSEMNVSTLELGDSALYLCASSLVGDHYGYTFGSGTRLTVV.

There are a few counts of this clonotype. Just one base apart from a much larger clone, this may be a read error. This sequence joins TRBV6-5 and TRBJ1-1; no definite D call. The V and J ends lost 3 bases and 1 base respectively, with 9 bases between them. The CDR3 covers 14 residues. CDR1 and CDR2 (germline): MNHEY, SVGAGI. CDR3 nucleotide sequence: TGTGCCAGCAGTTATCGGACGGAGAACACTGAAGCTTTCTTT. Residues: CASSYRTENTEAFF.

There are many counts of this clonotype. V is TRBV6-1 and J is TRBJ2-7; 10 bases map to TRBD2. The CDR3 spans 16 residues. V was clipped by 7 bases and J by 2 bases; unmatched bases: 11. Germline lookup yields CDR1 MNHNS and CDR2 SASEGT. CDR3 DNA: TGTGCCAGCACCGGTATAGCGGGGGGCCTGGCCTACGAGCAGTACTTC. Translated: CASTGIAGGLAYEQYF.

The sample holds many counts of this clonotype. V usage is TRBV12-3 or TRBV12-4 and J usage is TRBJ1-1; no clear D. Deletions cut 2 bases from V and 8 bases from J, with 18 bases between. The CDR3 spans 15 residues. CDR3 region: CASSLSAASAPEAFF. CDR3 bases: TGTGCCAGCAGTTTATCGGCAGCCAGCGCTCCCGAAGCTTTCTTT.

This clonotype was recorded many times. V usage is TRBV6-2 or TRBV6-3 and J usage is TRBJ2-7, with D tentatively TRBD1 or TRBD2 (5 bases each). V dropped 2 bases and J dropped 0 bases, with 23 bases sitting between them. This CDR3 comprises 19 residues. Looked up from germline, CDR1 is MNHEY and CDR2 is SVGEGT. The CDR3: CASSYGGIFRDPDSYEQYF. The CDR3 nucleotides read TGTGCCAGCAGTTACGGTGGTATCTTTAGGGACCCGGACTCCTACGAGCAGTACTTC.